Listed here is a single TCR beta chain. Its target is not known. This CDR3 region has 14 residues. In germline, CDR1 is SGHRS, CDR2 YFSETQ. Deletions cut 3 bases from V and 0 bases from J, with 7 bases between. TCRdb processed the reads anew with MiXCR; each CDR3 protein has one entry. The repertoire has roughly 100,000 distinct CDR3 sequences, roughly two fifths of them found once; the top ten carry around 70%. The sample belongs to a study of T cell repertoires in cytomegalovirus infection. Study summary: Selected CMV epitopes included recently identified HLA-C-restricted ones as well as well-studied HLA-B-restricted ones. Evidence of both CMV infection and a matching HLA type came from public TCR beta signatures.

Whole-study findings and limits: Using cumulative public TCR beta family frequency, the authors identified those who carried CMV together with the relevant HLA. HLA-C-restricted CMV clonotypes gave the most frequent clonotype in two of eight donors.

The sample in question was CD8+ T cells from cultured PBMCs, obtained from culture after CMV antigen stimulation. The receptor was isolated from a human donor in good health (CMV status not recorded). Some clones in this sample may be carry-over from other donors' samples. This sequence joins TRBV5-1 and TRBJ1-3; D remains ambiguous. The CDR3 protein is CASSYEASGNTIYF. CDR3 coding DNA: TGCGCCAGCAGCTATGAGGCCTCTGGAAACACCATATATTTT.